What follows are 9 T cell receptor beta chains derived from one specimen sequenced in a study of blood T cell repertoires in COVID-19. Measured with immunoSEQ multiplex PCR; TCRdb has only the in-frame clones, and not every one. The sample has hundreds of thousands of clones, 85% to 90% seen once. Sequencing was carried out using peripheral blood. The receptors were gathered from a woman in her late teens or twenties with acute or convalescent COVID-19.

This clone was recorded once. The rearrangement uses TRBV12-1 and TRBJ1-2. TRBV12-1 is a pseudogene locus. The CDR3 runs 11 residues. The DNA of the CDR3 is TGTGCCAGCGGAGCTGCCCCAGGCTACACCTTC. Its translation: CASGAAPGYTF.

The chain combines TRBV4-1 with TRBJ2-1; 8 bases align to TRBD2. The CDR3 consists of 18 residues. The V segment lost 0 bases and the J segment 7 bases; nucleotides outside the gene matches: 14. Per the germline V gene, CDR1 is MGHRA and CDR2 is YSYEKL. This CDR3 reads CASSQDRGGLIGGNEQFF. In DNA form, the CDR3 reads TGCGCCAGCAGCCAAGACCGGGGGGGGCTCATAGGAGGTAATGAGCAGTTCTTC.

Notes on this clone: One end of the junction fails to match germline, which may point to a read error. The V call is TRBV27, the J call TRBJ1-5; D not resolved. The CDR3 is made up of 13 amino acids. Germline values: CDR1 MNHEY, CDR2 SMNVEV (reference sequence). The CDR3 DNA follows: TGTGCCAGCAGTTTATCGATTCTGTCCGCCCTGCGTTTT. As protein: CASSLSILSALRF.

The chain carries TRBV30 and TRBJ1-1; TRBD1 matches 7 bases. CDR1 is GTSNPN, CDR2 SVGIG, per germline (reference sequence). Trimming took 7 bases from V and 2 from J; bases not matched to a gene: 10. The CDR3 consists of 14 residues. The CDR3 DNA is TGTGCCTTGGGACAGAAACAGGTTAACACTGAAGCTTTCTTT. Translating it yields CALGQKQVNTEAFF.

This chain links TRBV29-1 with TRBJ1-2, with D maybe TRBD1 (5 bases). The germline V gene has CDR1 SQVTM and CDR2 ANQGSEA. CDR3 length: 11 residues. Trimming removed 5 bases at V and 8 bases at J, with 12 bases between. This CDR3 is CSVQRGGGYTF. The CDR3 DNA reads as TGCAGCGTTCAAAGGGGTGGAGGCTACACCTTC.

V usage is TRBV19 and J usage is TRBJ1-1; TRBD1 matches 7 bases. Losses at the gene ends were 5 bases for V and 0 bases for J; bases not matched to a gene: 6. This CDR3 has 15 amino acids. Germline V gene sequence: CDR1 LNHDA, CDR2 SQIVND (reference sequence). Written as DNA, the CDR3 is TGTGCCAGTAGTGAGGGACAGTACATGAACACTGAAGCTTTCTTT. Translation gives CASSEGQYMNTEAFF.

This clone has only one observation. The chain couples TRBV6-5 to TRBJ1-2; D is ambiguous. CDR3 size: 13 residues. Germline lookup yields CDR1 MNHEY and CDR2 SVGAGI. The ends were cut back, 5 bases at V and 1 base at J, with 8 bases in the middle. The CDR3 reads CASSPTSNYGYTF. CDR3 coding DNA: TGTGCCAGCAGTCCCACAAGTAACTATGGCTACACCTTC.

The V call is TRBV10-3, the J call TRBJ1-1; D is uncertain. Germline loops: CDR1 ENHRY, CDR2 SYGVKD. The CDR3 extends over 14 amino acids. Trimming cost V 5 bases and J 4 bases, with 14 bases left between them. The CDR3 DNA reads TGTGCCATCAGTCTAAGCGTGGGTAGCACTGAAGCTTTCTTT. As protein: CAISLSVGSTEAFF.

The chain joins TRBV24-1 to TRBJ2-6; 7 nucleotides agree with TRBD1. The V segment lost 5 bases and the J segment 2 bases; nucleotides outside the gene matches: 14. Germline CDR1 KGHDR, CDR2 SFDVKD. This CDR3 has 19 amino acids. The DNA for the CDR3 is TGTGCCACCAGTGGCCTACCGGGACAGCAAGAACCTGGGGCCAACGTCCTGACTTTC. This gives the protein CATSGLPGQQEPGANVLTF.